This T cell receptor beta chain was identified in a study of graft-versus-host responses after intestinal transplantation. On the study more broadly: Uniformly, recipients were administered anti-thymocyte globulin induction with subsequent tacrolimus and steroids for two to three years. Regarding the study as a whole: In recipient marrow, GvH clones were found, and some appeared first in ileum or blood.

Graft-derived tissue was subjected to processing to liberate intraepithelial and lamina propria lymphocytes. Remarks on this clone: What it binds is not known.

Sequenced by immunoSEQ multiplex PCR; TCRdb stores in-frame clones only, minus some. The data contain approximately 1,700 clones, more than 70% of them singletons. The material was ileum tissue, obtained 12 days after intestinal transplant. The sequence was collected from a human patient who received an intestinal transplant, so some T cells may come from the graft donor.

The CDR3: CASGLVDYEGAPTGELFF. The CDR3 coding sequence is TGTGCTAGTGGTTTGGTAGATTATGAGGGGGCGCCCACCGGGGAGCTGTTTTTT. The V gene is TRBV12-5, the J gene TRBJ2-2, with 7 bases that match TRBD1. The CDR3 is made up of 18 amino acids. CDR1 and CDR2 from the germline V gene are LGHNT and FRNRAP. V was pared by 0 bases and J by 4 bases, with 11 bases of the junction left unmatched.